These T cell receptor beta chains were read from a single sample in a study of post-analysis software for immune sequencing data. Each CDR3 protein is one row after TCRdb ran MiXCR on the PCR reads. The sample has hundreds of thousands of distinct CDR3 sequences, over 45% seen once. Sequencing was done on a sample of blood. These receptors were collected from a girl aged 2-10 years with multiple sclerosis. Both conserved end residues are part of each CDR3. The D gene is left open where the match is weak. Some rows mark clone size as missing; the rest say once, few, many or name a class of expanded clone.

V gene	clone size	J gene	D gene	CDR3 DNA	CDR3 protein
TRBV14	NA	TRBJ1-2	NA	TGTGCCAGCAGCCAAGAGAGGATCTCAGAAGGCTACACCTTC	CASSQERISEGYTF
TRBV20-1	NA	TRBJ1-1	NA	TGCAGTACCTCACGCAGTGTAGACACTGAAGCTTTCTTT	CSTSRSVDTEAFF
TRBV6-2/TRBV6-3	once	TRBJ2-3	NA	TGTGCCAGCAGTTACGCGGCCATCACCACAGATACGCAGTATTTT	CASSYAAITTDTQYF
TRBV20-1	few	TRBJ2-1	NA	TGCAGTGCTATGGGGGGCGGGGGAGACAATGAGCAGTTCTTC	CSAMGGGGDNEQFF
TRBV12-3/TRBV12-4	NA	TRBJ1-4	NA	TGTGCCAGCAGCGGGACGGCAGCAACTAATGAAAAACTGTTTTTT	CASSGTAATNEKLFF
TRBV11-2	NA	TRBJ2-4	NA	TGTGCCAGCAGCTCTCTTCAGGGAACCAAAAACATTCAGTACTTC	CASSSLQGTKNIQYF
TRBV7-9	NA	TRBJ2-5	NA	TGTGCCAGCAGCTTAGGCATGTCCCAGTACTTC	CASSLGMSQYF
TRBV6-1	NA	TRBJ2-7	NA	TGTGCCAGCAGTGAAAGCGGACCTTCCTACGAGCAGTACTTC	CASSESGPSYEQYF
TRBV12-3/TRBV12-4	NA	TRBJ2-4	TRBD1	TGTGCCAGCAGTTTAGGGACAGGGGTTGACATTCAGTACTTC	CASSLGTGVDIQYF
TRBV24-1	once	TRBJ2-1	NA	TGTGCCACCAGTGATTCCAGGGTTTCAAATGAGCAGTTCTTC	CATSDSRVSNEQFF
TRBV6-1	few	TRBJ1-5	NA	TGTGCCAGCAGTGGGGACCCCTTGCGGCCCCAGCATTTT	CASSGDPLRPQHF
TRBV6-2/TRBV6-3	few	TRBJ1-2	NA	TGTGCCAGCAGTTACGTCCGGGAAAACTACACCTTC	CASSYVRENYTF
TRBV19	NA	TRBJ2-1	TRBD2	TGTGCCAGTAGTAAGCGGGAGTCCTACAATGAGCAGTTCTTC	CASSKRESYNEQFF
TRBV5-1	NA	TRBJ2-3	NA	TGCGCCAGCAGCGCCCGAGCGGAAAGCACAGATACGCAGTATTTT	CASSARAESTDTQYF
TRBV11-2	few	TRBJ2-1	NA	TGTGCCAGCAGGACAAACTCGGACTTCTACAATGAGCAGTTCTTC	CASRTNSDFYNEQFF
TRBV7-2	NA	TRBJ2-7	NA	TGTGCCAGCAGCTTACGGCCAGGTAGCTCCTACGAGCAGTACTTC	CASSLRPGSSYEQYF
TRBV5-1	NA	TRBJ2-3	NA	TGCGCCAGCAGCTTGGTGAGGGCGCCGGATACGCAGTATTTT	CASSLVRAPDTQYF
TRBV12-3/TRBV12-4	once	TRBJ1-1	NA	TGTGCCAGCAGTTTATGGGGTATGGACACTGAAGCTTTCTTT	CASSLWGMDTEAFF
TRBV6-5	NA	TRBJ2-7	TRBD2	TGTGCCAGCAGTTACCGTACTAGCGGGGGGCTCGAATACGAGCAGTACTTC	CASSYRTSGGLEYEQYF
TRBV12-3/TRBV12-4	once	TRBJ2-3	NA	TGTGCCAGCAGTTCCTTGACTAGGGGAGCAGATGCGGAATATTTT	CASSSLTRGADAEYF
TRBV20-1	NA	TRBJ2-7	TRBD1	TGCAGTGCGTCGACAGGGGAACATCACGAGCAGTACTTC	CSASTGEHHEQYF
TRBV6-2/TRBV6-3	few	TRBJ1-6	NA	TGTGCCAGCAGTTACGTTGATTCACCCCTCCACTTT	CASSYVDSPLHF
TRBV10-3	NA	TRBJ1-2	NA	TGTGCCATCAATCGCCGGGACAACCGTGAGGGCTACACCTTC	CAINRRDNREGYTF
TRBV7-9	NA	TRBJ2-5	TRBD2	TGTGCCAGCAGCCCTCGGACTAGGAGGACCCAGTACTTC	CASSPRTRRTQYF
TRBV6-2/TRBV6-3	few	TRBJ1-1	TRBD1	TGTGCCAGCAGTTACGGCAGGGGGCTAGTCACTGAAGCTTTCTTT	CASSYGRGLVTEAFF
TRBV5-1	NA	TRBJ1-5	NA	TGCGCCAGCAGGCGGGACATAGATTCCAATCAGCCCCAGCATTTT	CASRRDIDSNQPQHF
TRBV13	few	TRBJ1-1	NA	TGTGCCAGCAGCTTATCGGGGGCCGGGAACACTGAAGCTTTCTTT	CASSLSGAGNTEAFF
TRBV3-1	few	TRBJ2-7	NA	TGTGCCAGCGCTCAGGGTCCCTACGAGCAGTACTTC	CASAQGPYEQYF
TRBV6-1	few	TRBJ1-1	NA	TGTGCCAGCAGTGCACGAGGTAAGGACACTGAAGCTTTCTTT	CASSARGKDTEAFF
TRBV20-1	NA	TRBJ2-1	NA	TGCAGTGCTAGAGGTCGGGGCGGCTCCTACAATGAGCAGTTCTTC	CSARGRGGSYNEQFF
TRBV5-6	once	TRBJ2-7	NA	TGTGCCAGCAGCTTGGGGGGACCGTTCTACGAGCAGTACTTC	CASSLGGPFYEQYF
TRBV21-1	NA	TRBJ2-5	NA	TGTGCCAGCAGCAAAGAGCGTCCCGGGACAGAAGAGACCCAGTACTTC	CASSKERPGTEETQYF